These 25 T cell receptor beta chains originate from one sample sequenced in a study of T cell responses to AZD1222 COVID-19 vaccine. Generated by immunoSEQ multiplex PCR, the TCRdb table keeps only in-frame clones and is missing some. The profile shows around 170,000 clones, less than 95% of them singletons. Sequenced material: peripheral blood, taken on day 0 of AZD1222 vaccination. The receptors originated from an adult in good health.

This chain uses TRBV7-2 with TRBJ1-2, with D unclear. The CDR3 is made up of 19 amino acids. Trimming removed 3 bases from V and 8 bases from J, with 31 bases in between. Germline loops: CDR1 SGHTA, CDR2 FQGNSA. CDR3 in amino acids: CASSLLKGNYQPSSEGYTF. In DNA, the CDR3 is TGTGCCAGCAGCTTGCTCAAGGGCAATTACCAACCCAGCAGTGAAGGCTACACCTTC.

The chain has TRBV13 and TRBJ2-7; 10 bases line up with TRBD2. The length of the CDR3 is 15 residues. Germline CDR1 is PRHDT and CDR2 is FYEKMQ (reference sequence). J gave up 4 bases and V 5 bases, and 8 bases lay outside the gene matches. CDR3 sequence reads: CASSPRSGGMYEQYF. For the CDR3, the DNA is TGTGCCAGCAGCCCCCGTAGCGGGGGGATGTACGAGCAGTACTTC.

The V gene is TRBV20-1, the J gene TRBJ1-2; 8 bases align to TRBD1. The length of the CDR3 is 13 residues. After removal of 3 bases from V and 6 bases from J, the junction contained 6 bases not matched to a gene. Per the germline V gene, CDR1 is DFQATT and CDR2 is SNEGSKA (reference sequence). This CDR3 reads CSASSGTGHGYTF. In nucleotides, the CDR3 is TGCAGTGCTAGTTCGGGGACAGGTCATGGCTACACCTTC.

The chain combines TRBV6-5 with TRBJ1-4; D may be TRBD1 (6 bases). The CDR3 runs 15 residues. The V gene lost 2 bases and the J gene lost 3 bases, with 10 bases spanning the gap. The germline V gene has CDR1 MNHEY and CDR2 SVGAGI. CDR3 DNA sequence: TGTGCCAGCAGTTACGGGGGGCTGGCTAATGAAAAACTGTTTTTT. Amino acid sequence: CASSYGGLANEKLFF.

The chain has TRBV7-8 and TRBJ1-2; 9 nucleotides line up with TRBD1. This CDR3 has 16 amino acids. V shed 11 bases, J shed 7 bases, and the junction held 20 bases outside the gene matches. Germline lookup yields CDR1 SGHVS and CDR2 FQNEAQ. CDR3 residues: CAHGEVTPGQGFGYTF. For the CDR3, the DNA is TGTGCCCACGGTGAGGTGACACCGGGACAGGGATTTGGCTACACCTTC.

The CDR3 DNA reads as TGCGCCAGCAGCTTGGGCCGGTCTTCCTACGAGCAGTACTTC. It translates to CASSLGRSSYEQYF. The chain couples TRBV5-1 to TRBJ2-7; no clear D. The CDR3 length is 14 residues. Germline V gene sequence: CDR1 SGHRS, CDR2 YFSETQ. Trimming stripped 0 bases from V and 1 base from J, with 8 bases between. Filled out from reference TRBV5-1 and TRBJ2-7, the complete variable domain reads KAGVTQTPRYLIKTRGQQVTLSCSPISGHRSVSWYQQTPGQGLQFLFEYFSETQRNKGNFPGRFSGRQFSNSRSEMNVSTLELGDSALYLCASSLGRSSYEQYFGPGTRLTVT.

The V gene is TRBV28, the J gene TRBJ1-2, with 7 positions matching TRBD1. V shed 2 bases, J shed 3 bases, and the junction held 6 bases outside the gene matches. Germline values: CDR1 MDHEN, CDR2 SYDVKM. This CDR3 is 15 amino acids long. In DNA form, the CDR3 reads TGTGCCAGCAGTTTAAACAGGGGACATTACTATGGCTACACCTTC. Translated, it gives CASSLNRGHYYGYTF.

The chain joins TRBV20-1 to TRBJ1-4; D not resolved. CDR1 and CDR2 from the germline V gene are DFQATT and SNEGSKA (reference sequence). Trimming cost V 3 bases and J 8 bases, with 13 bases left between them. The CDR3 totals 13 residues. CDR3 DNA: TGCAGTGCTAGTGAAGGCGGCGGGGAAAAACTGTTTTTT. It encodes CSASEGGGEKLFF.

The gene calls are TRBV2 and TRBJ1-5; a weak D match, TRBD1 (5 bases). Germline CDR1 SNHLY, CDR2 FYNNEI. The CDR3 sequence is 15 residues long. Trimming removed 5 bases at V and 0 bases at J, with 11 bases between. The DNA of the CDR3 is TGTGCCAGCAGTTATACAGGAAATAGCAATCAGCCCCAGCATTTT. It translates to CASSYTGNSNQPQHF.

The J gene is TRBJ2-5, the V gene TRBV10-3; 8 nucleotides agree with TRBD2. This CDR3 has 12 residues. Germline CDR1 is ENHRY and CDR2 is SYGVKD. J lost 7 bases, V lost 4 bases, and 2 bases had no gene match. The CDR3 DNA sequence: TGTGCCATCAGTGCGGGAGGGTGGACCCAGTACTTC. This codes for CAISAGGWTQYF.

The chain uses TRBV7-3 and TRBJ1-5, with TRBD1 matching over 10 bases. V lost 4 bases to trimming and J lost 5 bases; unmatched junction nucleotides: 2. In germline, CDR1 is SGHTA, CDR2 FQGTGA. The CDR3 extends over 14 amino acids. The CDR3: CASSYGQGDQPQHF. DNA of the CDR3: TGTGCCAGCAGCTACGGACAGGGGGATCAGCCCCAGCATTTT.

The V and J genes are TRBV18 and TRBJ1-2; D is uncertain. Trimming left V 2 bases short and J 3 bases short, with 10 bases between. Germline values: CDR1 KGHSH, CDR2 LQKENI. The CDR3 sequence is 14 residues long. The CDR3 reads CASSPSSSYYGYTF. The CDR3 region has the DNA TGTGCCAGCTCACCATCTTCCTCTTACTATGGCTACACCTTC.

The V and J genes are TRBV19 and TRBJ2-6, with TRBD2 as a possible D gene (7 bases). Looked up from germline, CDR1 is LNHDA and CDR2 is SQIVND (reference sequence). This CDR3 region has 18 residues. V dropped 3 bases and J dropped 0 bases, with 15 bases sitting between them. This CDR3 reads CASSIRGALGSGANVLTF. The DNA for the CDR3 is TGTGCCAGTAGTATCCGGGGGGCCCTTGGCTCTGGGGCCAACGTCCTGACTTTC. Complete variable domain (other parts from reference TRBV19 and TRBJ2-6): DGGITQSPKYLFRKEGQNVTLSCEQNLNHDAMYWYRQDPGQGLRLIYYSQIVNDFQKGDIAEGYSVSREKKESFPLTVTSAQKNPTAFYLCASSIRGALGSGANVLTFGAGSRLTVL.

The V call is TRBV10-3, the J call TRBJ1-2; D is perhaps TRBD1 (6 bases). Germline CDR1 ENHRY, CDR2 SYGVKD. V lost 7 bases and J lost 5, with 20 bases in between. The CDR3 is 15 amino acids. DNA of the CDR3: TGTGCCATCATGACTTACGGGGGGCTAGGGTATGGCTACACCTTC. It yields the protein CAIMTYGGLGYGYTF.

This chain connects TRBV7-9 to TRBJ1-6; 7 bases map to TRBD1. The germline V gene has CDR1 SEHNR and CDR2 FQNEAQ (reference sequence). This CDR3 contains 14 residues. V lost 3 bases, J lost 9 bases, and 5 bases stayed unmatched. CDR3 DNA sequence: TGTGCCAGCAGCTTGACAGGGTTTTTTTCACCCCTCCACTTT. Amino acids: CASSLTGFFSPLHF. Complete variable domain (other parts from reference TRBV7-9 and TRBJ1-6): DTGVSQNPRHKITKRGQNVTFRCDPISEHNRLYWYRQTLGQGPEFLTYFQNEAQLEKSRLLSDRFSAERPKGSFSTLEIQRTEQGDSAMYLCASSLTGFFSPLHFGNGTRLTVT.

This chain links TRBV15 with TRBJ2-3, with 7 bases matching TRBD2. In germline, CDR1 is LNHNV, CDR2 YYDKDF (reference sequence). CDR3 length: 15 residues. J gave up 1 base and V 5 bases, and 6 bases lay outside the gene matches. CDR3 sequence reads: CATSLRLAGTDTQYF. The CDR3 DNA follows: TGTGCCACCAGCCTAAGACTAGCCGGCACAGATACGCAGTATTTT.

V usage is TRBV19 and J usage is TRBJ1-2; no clear D gene. This CDR3 region has 14 residues. CDR1 and CDR2 from the germline V gene are LNHDA and SQIVND (reference sequence). The V and J ends lost 4 bases and 4 bases respectively, with 13 bases between them. The CDR3 is CASSSRSGGYGYTF. In DNA, the CDR3 is TGTGCCAGTAGTAGCCGCTCAGGAGGCTATGGCTACACCTTC.

The CDR3 spells CASTSQARREQFF. In DNA, the CDR3 is TGTGCCAGCACCTCCCAGGCCCGTCGGGAGCAGTTCTTC. The chain couples TRBV7-6 to TRBJ2-1; D uncertain. Germline-derived CDR1 and CDR2 are SGHVS and FNYEAQ. The CDR3 length is 13 residues. V was cut by 7 bases and J by 10 bases, with 17 bases left in between.

The gene calls are TRBV29-1 and TRBJ2-1; 10 nucleotides line up with TRBD1. V was pared by 7 bases and J by 5 bases, with 14 bases of the junction left unmatched. CDR3 size: 16 residues. Germline V CDR1 and CDR2: SQVTM, ANQGSEA. CDR3 DNA: TGCAGCGCGGACAGGGGGATAGGCTTTGGGAACAATGAGCAGTTCTTC. Translation gives CSADRGIGFGNNEQFF.

This chain links TRBV5-4 with TRBJ2-3, with 8 nucleotides matching TRBD1. After removal of 3 bases from V and 6 bases from J, the junction contained 6 bases not matched to a gene. The germline V gene encodes CDR1 SGHNT and CDR2 YYREEE (reference sequence). The CDR3 extends over 14 amino acids. DNA of the CDR3: TGTGCCAGCAGCTCAGGGGGCGCAACCGATACGCAGTATTTT. As protein: CASSSGGATDTQYF.

J is TRBJ2-7 and V is TRBV28; D is undetermined. The CDR3 runs to 14 residues. V was shortened by 1 base and J by 2 bases, with 9 bases between the two germline ends. Germline V gene sequence: CDR1 MDHEN, CDR2 SYDVKM. CDR3 amino acids: CASSLLGNTYEQYF. CDR3 nucleotide sequence: TGTGCCAGCAGTTTATTGGGCAACACCTACGAGCAGTACTTC.

The V gene is TRBV6-5, the J gene TRBJ1-5; 11 bases agree with TRBD1. This CDR3 is 16 amino acids long. Germline V gene sequence: CDR1 MNHEY, CDR2 SVGAGI. After removal of 4 bases from V and 4 bases from J, the junction contained 6 bases not matched to a gene. CDR3 nucleotides: TGTGCCAGCAGTTTGGGACAGGGGGACGGTAATCAGCCCCAGCATTTT. Amino acid sequence: CASSLGQGDGNQPQHF.

The gene calls are TRBV5-6 and TRBJ1-6; TRBD1 matches at 7 bases. The CDR3 runs to 15 residues. V lost 3 bases, J lost 4 bases, and 4 bases stayed unmatched. Per the germline V gene, CDR1 is SGHDT and CDR2 is YYEEEE. Here the CDR3 reads CASSSGQFYNSPLHF. The CDR3 coding sequence is TGTGCCAGCAGCTCGGGACAGTTTTATAATTCACCCCTCCACTTT.

This clone appeared a few times. The chain is built from TRBV2 and TRBJ1-1, with TRBD1 identical over 10 bases. V dropped 6 bases and J dropped 3; count of bases not matched to a gene: 7. This CDR3 contains 15 residues. Germline V gives CDR1 SNHLY, CDR2 FYNNEI. The CDR3 protein is CASRVPGQGYTEAFF. CDR3 coding DNA: TGTGCCAGCAGGGTCCCGGGACAGGGGTACACTGAAGCTTTCTTT.

The chain combines TRBV5-6 with TRBJ1-5; D possibly corresponds to TRBD1 (6 bases). The CDR3 runs to 15 residues. The V gene's germline CDR1 is SGHDT and CDR2 YYEEEE. The germline V and J ends were trimmed by 4 bases and 4 bases, with 15 bases remaining between them. The CDR3 is CASSRRGARNQPQHF. DNA of the CDR3: TGTGCCAGCAGCAGGAGGGGGGCTAGAAATCAGCCCCAGCATTTT.